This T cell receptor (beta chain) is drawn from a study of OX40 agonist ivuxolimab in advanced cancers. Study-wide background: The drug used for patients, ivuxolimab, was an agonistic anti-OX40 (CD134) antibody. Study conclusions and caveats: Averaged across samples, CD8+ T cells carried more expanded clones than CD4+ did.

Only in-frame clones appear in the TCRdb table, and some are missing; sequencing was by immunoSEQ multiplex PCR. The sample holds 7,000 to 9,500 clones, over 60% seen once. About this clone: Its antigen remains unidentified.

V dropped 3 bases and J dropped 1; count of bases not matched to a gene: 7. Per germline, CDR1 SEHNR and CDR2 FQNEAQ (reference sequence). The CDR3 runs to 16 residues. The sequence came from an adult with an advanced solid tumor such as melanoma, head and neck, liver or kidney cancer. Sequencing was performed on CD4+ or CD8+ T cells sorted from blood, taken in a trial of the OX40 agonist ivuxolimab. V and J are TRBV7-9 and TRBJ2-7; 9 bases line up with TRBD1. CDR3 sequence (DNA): TGTGCCAGCAGCTTCTCTCGGGGACAGGGTTCCTACGAGCAGTACTTC. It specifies CASSFSRGQGSYEQYF.